This entry lists 27 T cell receptor beta chains sequenced from one sample in a study of blood T cell repertoires in COVID-19. Only in-frame clones appear in the TCRdb table, and some are missing; sequencing was by immunoSEQ multiplex PCR. The sample lists under 200,000 clones, roughly 90% occurring once. Sequences were obtained from peripheral blood. The receptors here all came from a man aged 18 to 30 with active or convalescent COVID-19.

This rearrangement joins TRBV19 to TRBJ2-1; 7 nucleotides agree with TRBD2. Trimming cost V 10 bases and J 5 bases; bases outside gene matches: 14. This CDR3 comprises 15 residues. Germline lookup yields CDR1 LNHDA and CDR2 SQIVND (reference sequence). CDR3 DNA sequence: TGTGCCACCTCCCGTGGGGGGGGGTTCGACAATGAGCAGTTCTTC. Its protein product is CATSRGGGFDNEQFF.

This rearrangement joins TRBV14 to TRBJ1-1; possibly TRBD1 for D (5 bases). Germline loops: CDR1 SGHDN, CDR2 FVKESK. Trimming pared 4 bases from V and 3 bases from J, leaving 15 bases between. CDR3 size: 15 residues. This chain's CDR3 is CASSRGGGSYTEAFF. The CDR3 region has the DNA TGTGCCAGCAGCCGCGGCGGGGGGAGTTACACTGAAGCTTTCTTT.

The V gene is TRBV5-1, the J gene TRBJ1-1; maybe TRBD1 (6 bases). The CDR3 is 17 amino acids. Germline CDR1 SGHRS, CDR2 YFSETQ. Trimming cost V 1 base and J 0 bases, with 16 bases left between them. This chain's CDR3 is CASSLNWGRGMNTEAFF. In nucleotides, the CDR3 is TGCGCCAGCAGCTTGAATTGGGGGCGAGGTATGAACACTGAAGCTTTCTTT. Variable domain in full (rest from reference TRBV5-1 and TRBJ1-1): KAGVTQTPRYLIKTRGQQVTLSCSPISGHRSVSWYQQTPGQGLQFLFEYFSETQRNKGNFPGRFSGRQFSNSRSEMNVSTLELGDSALYLCASSLNWGRGMNTEAFFGQGTRLTVV.

This clone has only one observation. The gene calls are TRBV2 and TRBJ1-2; D is perhaps TRBD1 (6 bases). Trimming removed 4 bases from V and 4 bases from J, with 13 bases in between. Looked up from germline, CDR1 is SNHLY and CDR2 is FYNNEI. The CDR3 runs 14 residues. The CDR3 reads CASSARTETYGYTF. The CDR3 DNA reads TGTGCCAGCAGTGCCAGGACAGAAACCTATGGCTACACCTTC. Using reference TRBV2 and TRBJ1-2 for the parts outside the CDR3, the full variable domain is EPEVTQTPSHQVTQMGQEVILRCVPISNHLYFYWYRQILGQKVEFLVSFYNNEISEKSEIFDDQFSVERPDGSNFTLKIRSTKLEDSAMYFCASSARTETYGYTFGSGTRLTVV.

Written as DNA, the CDR3 is TGTGCCAGCAGGATTTCAGATGGCTATGGCTACACCTTC. It specifies CASRISDGYGYTF. V usage is TRBV7-2 and J usage is TRBJ1-2; D gene ambiguous. Germline values: CDR1 SGHTA, CDR2 FQGNSA. The CDR3 has 13 amino acids. Deletions cut 6 bases from V and 4 bases from J, with 12 bases between.

The rearrangement uses TRBV12-3 or TRBV12-4 and TRBJ1-2, with a tentative D call TRBD1 (6 bases). This CDR3 spans 13 amino acids. The V end was cut by 2 bases, the J end by 8 bases, with 12 bases between. The CDR3 bases are TGTGCCAGCAGTTTAACCGGACAGATCGGCTACACCTTC. Its protein product is CASSLTGQIGYTF.

V usage is TRBV28 and J usage is TRBJ1-1; no clear D gene. The CDR3 is made up of 11 amino acids. CDR1 is MDHEN, CDR2 SYDVKM, per germline. V lost 3 bases, J lost 6 bases, and 5 bases lay in between. The CDR3 nucleotides are TGTGCCAGCAGTTTTGGCTCTGAAGCTTTCTTT. Its protein is CASSFGSEAFF.

This rearrangement joins TRBV20-1 to TRBJ2-5; D gene uncertain. V was shortened by 3 bases and J by 4 bases, with 6 bases between the two germline ends. CDR1 and CDR2 from the germline V gene are DFQATT and SNEGSKA (reference sequence). This CDR3 is 11 amino acids long. This CDR3 reads CSASSRETQYF. In DNA, the CDR3 is TGCAGTGCTAGCTCTAGAGAGACCCAGTACTTC.

This sequence joins TRBV25-1 and TRBJ1-4, with TRBD1 identical over 8 bases. J lost 4 bases, V lost 3 bases, and 4 bases had no gene match. The CDR3 has 15 amino acids. Looked up from germline, CDR1 is MGHDK and CDR2 is SYGVNS. The CDR3 nucleotides read TGTGCCAGCAGTGACCCGGGACAGGTTAATGAAAAACTGTTTTTT. Amino acid sequence: CASSDPGQVNEKLFF. Full variable domain (missing parts from reference TRBV25-1 and TRBJ1-4): EADIYQTPRYLVIGTGKKITLECSQTMGHDKMYWYQQDPGMELHLIHYSYGVNSTEKGDLSSESTVSRIRTEHFPLTLESARPSHTSQYLCASSDPGQVNEKLFFGSGTQLSVL.

V is TRBV4-3 and J is TRBJ2-1, with 8 bases aligning to TRBD2. In germline, CDR1 is LGHNA, CDR2 YSLEER. CDR3 length equals 16 residues. Losses at the gene ends were 8 bases for V and 2 bases for J; bases not matched to a gene: 11. The CDR3 here is CASSKGRGGTYNEQFF. DNA of the CDR3: TGCGCCAGCTCCAAGGGCCGGGGGGGAACCTACAATGAGCAGTTCTTC.

This clone came up once. The chain carries TRBV6-2 or TRBV6-3 and TRBJ2-1, with TRBD2 as a possible D gene (5 bases). This CDR3 is built from 13 residues. V was cut by 2 bases and J by 4 bases, with 6 bases left in between. Germline CDR1 reads MNHEY; CDR2 reads SVGEGT. The CDR3 sequence: CASSYGGYNEQFF. Here the CDR3 DNA reads TGTGCCAGCAGTTACGGCGGGTACAATGAGCAGTTCTTC.

The chain links TRBV19 to TRBJ1-2; D uncertain. With 2 bases removed from V and 5 bases from J, the gap between germline ends came to 15 bases. CDR1 LNHDA and CDR2 SQIVND come from the germline V gene (reference sequence). CDR3 length: 15 amino acids. This CDR3 reads CASSISDGGTYGYTF. The CDR3 bases are TGTGCCAGTAGTATATCGGACGGAGGAACGTATGGCTACACCTTC.

The gene calls are TRBV4-2 and TRBJ2-7, with 9 bases that match TRBD2. This CDR3 region has 13 residues. Germline values: CDR1 LGHNA, CDR2 YNFKEQ. The V segment lost 0 bases and the J segment 12 bases; nucleotides outside the gene matches: 6. CDR3 in DNA: TGTGCCAGCAGCCAAGAGGTTTCTAGCGGGATGTACTTC. Translated, it gives CASSQEVSSGMYF.

The chain has TRBV6-5 and TRBJ1-4, with D perhaps matching TRBD1 (5 bases). Germline lookup yields CDR1 MNHEY and CDR2 SVGAGI. This CDR3 region has 13 residues. V dropped 2 bases and J dropped 10 bases, with 11 bases sitting between them. CDR3 amino acids: CASSYGRAGKLFF. The CDR3 bases are TGTGCCAGCAGTTACGGCAGGGCCGGAAAACTGTTTTTT.

The chain carries TRBV5-5 and TRBJ2-5; 7 bases line up with TRBD2. Germline V gene data show CDR1 as SGHKS and CDR2 as YYEKEE (reference sequence). This CDR3 has 15 residues. The junction had 7 bases not matched to a gene; V was cut back by 3 bases and J by 2 bases. DNA for the CDR3: TGTGCCAGCAGCTGGGGGGGACGGCGTCAAGAGACCCAGTACTTC. It translates to CASSWGGRRQETQYF.

The rearrangement links TRBV24-1 to TRBJ2-7; 9 bases fit TRBD1. The CDR3 is made up of 15 amino acids. Per the germline V gene, CDR1 is KGHDR and CDR2 is SFDVKD. V gave up 4 bases and J gave up 5 bases; unmatched junction bases: 8. CDR3 region: CATSEAGDRAHEQYF. In nucleotides, the CDR3 is TGTGCCACCAGTGAAGCAGGGGACAGGGCCCACGAGCAGTACTTC.

J is TRBJ2-7 and V is TRBV4-1, with D unclear. CDR3 size: 16 residues. The germline V gene has CDR1 MGHRA and CDR2 YSYEKL. Trimming shortened V by 0 bases and J by 2 bases, and 14 bases separated the two germline ends. This chain's CDR3 is CASSQEPPHSAYEQYF. CDR3 nucleotide sequence: TGCGCCAGCAGCCAAGAACCCCCCCACAGTGCCTACGAGCAGTACTTC.

This chain links TRBV4-3 with TRBJ1-5; 9 bases line up with TRBD1. Trimming cost V 1 base and J 2 bases; bases outside gene matches: 0. CDR1 is LGHNA and CDR2 is YSLEER in the germline V gene. This CDR3 is 15 amino acids long. CDR3 in amino acids: CASSQGTGGNQPQHF. The CDR3 DNA sequence: TGCGCCAGCAGCCAAGGGACAGGGGGCAATCAGCCCCAGCATTTT.

Worth noting for this clone: The same CDR3 also results from other DNA sequences found in this sample. The rearrangement uses TRBV30 and TRBJ1-2; D is unclear. V was trimmed by 1 base and J by 5 bases, leaving 8 bases between them. The CDR3 spans 12 residues. CDR1 is GTSNPN, CDR2 SVGIG, per germline (reference sequence). CDR3: CAWSGGGYGYTF. CDR3 DNA: TGTGCCTGGAGTGGCGGAGGGTATGGCTACACCTTC.

The chain couples TRBV3-1 (or the pseudogene TRBV3-2) to TRBJ2-7, with 7 positions matching TRBD1. Trimming took 0 bases from V and 0 from J; bases not matched to a gene: 5. CDR3 length: 16 amino acids. Germline CDR1 and CDR2: LGHDT and YNNKEL (reference sequence). DNA for the CDR3: TGTGCCAGCAGCCAAGATTTGGGGACAGCCTCCTACGAGCAGTACTTC. Protein sequence: CASSQDLGTASYEQYF.

The V call is TRBV7-8, the J call TRBJ2-1; unclear D gene. CDR3 length: 12 residues. V lost 1 base, J lost 7 bases, and 5 bases lay in between. The germline V gene has CDR1 SGHVS and CDR2 FQNEAQ. The CDR3 protein is CASSLVGNEQFF. The CDR3 bases are TGTGCCAGCAGCTTAGTCGGGAATGAGCAGTTCTTC.

V usage is TRBV16 and J usage is TRBJ2-1; no definite D call. This CDR3 has 12 residues. The ends were cut back, 1 base at V and 7 bases at J, with 5 bases in the middle. CDR1 KGHSY and CDR2 FQNENV come from the germline V gene. The CDR3 DNA is TGTGCCAGCAGCCAATTCCTGAATGAGCAGTTCTTC. This sequence encodes CASSQFLNEQFF.

The gene calls are TRBV6-5 and TRBJ2-3; maybe TRBD2 (5 bases). In germline, CDR1 is MNHEY, CDR2 SVGAGI. The CDR3 consists of 13 residues. Trimming took 6 bases from V and 6 from J, leaving 13 bases between them. CDR3 residues: CASSGLTVDTQYF. The CDR3, as DNA: TGTGCCAGCAGCGGACTGACCGTGGATACGCAGTATTTT.

The V and J genes are TRBV9 and TRBJ2-1; 11 bases are a match to TRBD2. Looked up from germline, CDR1 is SGDLS and CDR2 is YYNGEE. The length of the CDR3 is 17 residues. With V trimmed by 4 bases and J by 4 bases, 10 bases remained unmatched. CDR3 sequence reads: CASSPPGGLAEYNEQFF. In DNA form, the CDR3 reads TGTGCCAGCAGCCCGCCCGGGGGACTAGCGGAATACAATGAGCAGTTCTTC.

The V gene is TRBV6-6, the J gene TRBJ2-2, with TRBD1 identical over 9 bases. This CDR3 comprises 14 residues. Losses at the gene ends were 5 bases for V and 6 bases for J; bases not matched to a gene: 4. Germline assignment: CDR1 MNHNY and CDR2 SVGAGI (reference sequence). CDR3 in amino acids: CASSGDRDAGELFF. The CDR3 DNA reads as TGTGCCAGCAGTGGGGACAGGGATGCCGGGGAGCTGTTTTTT.

The rearrangement links TRBV4-1 to TRBJ1-3; D remains unclear. Trimming removed 1 base from V and 2 bases from J, with 12 bases in between. Germline CDR1 and CDR2: MGHRA and YSYEKL. CDR3 size: 16 residues. The DNA of the CDR3 is TGCGCCAGCAGCCAAGGGGAGGGTGATGCTGGAAACACCATATATTTT. It translates to CASSQGEGDAGNTIYF.

The V gene is TRBV10-3, the J gene TRBJ2-1; 8 positions match TRBD2. Trimming at V came to 4 bases and at J to 6 bases, leaving 5 bases not matched to a gene. The germline V gene has CDR1 ENHRY and CDR2 SYGVKD. The CDR3 consists of 14 residues. The CDR3 DNA is TGTGCCATCAGTGCGGGGGGGGCCAGCAATGAGCAGTTCTTC. Translating gives CAISAGGASNEQFF.